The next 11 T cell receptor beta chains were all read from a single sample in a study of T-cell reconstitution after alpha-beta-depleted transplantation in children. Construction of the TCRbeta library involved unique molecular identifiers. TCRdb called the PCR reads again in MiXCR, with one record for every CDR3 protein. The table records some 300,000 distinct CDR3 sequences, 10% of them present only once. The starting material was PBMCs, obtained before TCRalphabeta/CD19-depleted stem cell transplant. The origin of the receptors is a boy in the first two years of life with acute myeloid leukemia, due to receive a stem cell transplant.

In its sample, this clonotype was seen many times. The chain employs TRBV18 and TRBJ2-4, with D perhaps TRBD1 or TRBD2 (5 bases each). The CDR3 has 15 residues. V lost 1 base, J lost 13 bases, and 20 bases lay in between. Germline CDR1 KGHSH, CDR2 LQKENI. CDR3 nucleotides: TGTGCCAGCTCACCACAGTATTTGGGCTCGGGACGGCAGTACTTC. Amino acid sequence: CASSPQYLGSGRQYF.

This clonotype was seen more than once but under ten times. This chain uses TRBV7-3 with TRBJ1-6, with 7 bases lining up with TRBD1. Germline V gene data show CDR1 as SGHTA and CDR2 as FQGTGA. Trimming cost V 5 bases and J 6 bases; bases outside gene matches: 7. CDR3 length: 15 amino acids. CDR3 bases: TGTGCCAGCAGCGCCCAGACAGGGCTTAATTCACCCCTCCACTTT. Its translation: CASSAQTGLNSPLHF.

The chain's CDR3 is CASISLRDRNTGELFF. The CDR3 nucleotides are TGTGCCAGTATATCCTTACGGGACAGAAACACCGGGGAGCTGTTTTTT. This chain joins TRBV19 and TRBJ2-2, with 7 bases that match TRBD1. In germline, CDR1 is LNHDA, CDR2 SQIVND (reference sequence). The trim removed 7 bases at V and 2 bases at J, leaving 10 bases unmatched. The CDR3 consists of 16 residues.

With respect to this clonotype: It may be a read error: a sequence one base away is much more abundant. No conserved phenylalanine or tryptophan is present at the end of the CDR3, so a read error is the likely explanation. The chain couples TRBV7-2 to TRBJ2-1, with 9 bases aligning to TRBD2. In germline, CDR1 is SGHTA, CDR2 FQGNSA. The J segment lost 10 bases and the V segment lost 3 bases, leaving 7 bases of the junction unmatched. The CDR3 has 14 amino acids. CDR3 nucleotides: TGTGCCAGCAGCTTCAATCTAGCGGGAAACGAGCAGTTCGTC. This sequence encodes CASSFNLAGNEQFV.

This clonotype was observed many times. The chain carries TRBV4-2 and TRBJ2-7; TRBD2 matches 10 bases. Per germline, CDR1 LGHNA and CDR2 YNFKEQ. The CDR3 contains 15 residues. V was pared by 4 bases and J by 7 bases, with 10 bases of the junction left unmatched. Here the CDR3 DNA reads TGTGCCAGCAGCCGAGTGCTAGCGGGAGATGAGGAGCAGTACTTC. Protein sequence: CASSRVLAGDEEQYF.

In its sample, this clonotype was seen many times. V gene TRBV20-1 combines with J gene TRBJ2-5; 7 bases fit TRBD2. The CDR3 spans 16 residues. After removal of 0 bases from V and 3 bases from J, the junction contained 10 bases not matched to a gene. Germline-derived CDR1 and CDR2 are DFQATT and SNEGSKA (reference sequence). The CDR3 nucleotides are TGCAGTGCTAGAGATTATAGGGAGGGGATGAAAGAGACCCAGTACTTC. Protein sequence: CSARDYREGMKETQYF.

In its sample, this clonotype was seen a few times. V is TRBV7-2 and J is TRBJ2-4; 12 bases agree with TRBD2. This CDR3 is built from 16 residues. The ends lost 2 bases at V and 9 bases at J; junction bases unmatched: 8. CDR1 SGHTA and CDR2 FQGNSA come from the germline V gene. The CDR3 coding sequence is TGTGCCAGCAGCTTATCCCTAGCGGGGGGGCAGGGCATTCAGTACTTC. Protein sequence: CASSLSLAGGQGIQYF.

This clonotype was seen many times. The CDR3 reads CASSDLAGAYEQYF. CDR3 nucleotides: TGTGCCAGCAGCGACCTAGCGGGAGCCTACGAGCAGTACTTC. V usage is TRBV28 and J usage is TRBJ2-7; TRBD2 matches 10 bases. CDR3 length equals 14 residues. The trim removed 6 bases at V and 2 bases at J, leaving 4 bases unmatched. Germline V gene data show CDR1 as MDHEN and CDR2 as SYDVKM. Complete variable domain (other parts from reference TRBV28 and TRBJ2-7): DVKVTQSSRYLVKRTGEKVFLECVQDMDHENMFWYRQDPGLGLRLIYFSYDVKMKEKGDIPEGYSVSREKKERFSLILESASTNQTSMYLCASSDLAGAYEQYFGPGTRLTVT.

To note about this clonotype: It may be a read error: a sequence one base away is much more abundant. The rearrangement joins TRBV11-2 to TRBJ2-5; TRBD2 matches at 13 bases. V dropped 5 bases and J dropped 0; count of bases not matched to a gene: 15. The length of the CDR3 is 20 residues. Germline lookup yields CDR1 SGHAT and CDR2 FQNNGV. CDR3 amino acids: CASSHPGTSGVLGYQETQYF. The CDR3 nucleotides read TGTGCCAGCAGCCATCCCGGGACTAGCGGGGTGCTTGGGTACCAAGAGACCCAGTACTTC.

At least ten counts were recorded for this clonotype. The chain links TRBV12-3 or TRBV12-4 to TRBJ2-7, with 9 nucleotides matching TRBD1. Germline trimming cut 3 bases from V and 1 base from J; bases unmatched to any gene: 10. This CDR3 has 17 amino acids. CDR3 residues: CASSFLPGTGWSYEQYF. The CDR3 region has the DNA TGTGCCAGCAGTTTTCTACCGGGGACAGGGTGGTCCTACGAGCAGTACTTC.

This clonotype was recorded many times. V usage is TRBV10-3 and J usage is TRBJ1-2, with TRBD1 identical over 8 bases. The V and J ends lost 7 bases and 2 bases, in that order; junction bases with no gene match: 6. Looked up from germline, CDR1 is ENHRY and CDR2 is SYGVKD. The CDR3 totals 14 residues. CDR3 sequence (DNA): TGTGCCATCACCCCGACAGGGGAGAACTATGGCTACACCTTC. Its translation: CAITPTGENYGYTF.